This TCR beta chain originates from a study of blood T cell repertoires in COVID-19. Study background: Acute-phase and convalescent COVID-19 samples originated in the United States, Italy and Spain.

There are 13 residues in the CDR3. The V gene's germline CDR1 is SNHLY and CDR2 FYNNEI. After removal of 9 bases from V and 2 bases from J, the junction contained 3 bases not matched to a gene. The repertoire was sequenced with immunoSEQ multiplex PCR; TCRdb's copy has only in-frame clones and lacks some. The sample gives 100,000 to 150,000 clones, 65% to 90% of which show up once; approximately 6.6% is in the top ten. This chain joins TRBV2 and TRBJ1-2, with 10 bases that match TRBD1. This TCR was recovered from a man older than 75 with active or convalescent COVID-19. The sample consisted of peripheral blood. The CDR3, as DNA: TGTGCCAGTGGACAGGGGGGAAACTATGGCTACACCTTC. The encoded protein is CASGQGGNYGYTF. The whole variable domain, filled in from reference TRBV2 and TRBJ1-2, reads EPEVTQTPSHQVTQMGQEVILRCVPISNHLYFYWYRQILGQKVEFLVSFYNNEISEKSEIFDDQFSVERPDGSNFTLKIRSTKLEDSAMYFCASGQGGNYGYTFGSGTRLTVV.